A single sample is the source of the 21 T cell receptor beta chains below, sequenced in a study of a mutant IDH1 vaccine in newly diagnosed glioma. Produced via immunoSEQ multiplex PCR; TCRdb's table is partial and in-frame only. This table has approximately 32,000 clones, roughly nine tenths appearing once. As to time point: week 47, end of study. Each dose delivered 300 ug of mutant IDH1 20-mer peptide subcutaneously with imiquimod. Antigen specificity for these receptors is unknown. The specimen comprised PBMCs, sampled from a glioma patient whose treatment included an IDH1 peptide vaccine. Receptor source: a middle-aged man with glioma.

This chain uses TRBV7-2 with TRBJ2-1, with D possibly matching TRBD2 (6 bases). Trimming shortened V by 0 bases and J by 1 base, and 7 bases separated the two germline ends. Germline loops: CDR1 SGHTA, CDR2 FQGNSA. The CDR3 is 15 residues long. The CDR3 is CASSLAEGSYNEQFF. The CDR3 DNA reads TGTGCCAGCAGCTTAGCGGAGGGGTCCTACAATGAGCAGTTCTTC.

The rearrangement links TRBV10-3 to TRBJ1-2, with TRBD1 matching over 7 bases. V lost 7 bases to trimming and J lost 3 bases; unmatched junction nucleotides: 14. The germline CDR1 and CDR2 sequences are ENHRY and SYGVKD. The CDR3 sequence is 16 residues long. CDR3 amino acids: CAIIRDSNPGDYGYTF. The DNA of the CDR3 is TGTGCCATCATAAGGGACAGCAACCCTGGCGACTATGGCTACACCTTC.

This clone was detected only once. V and J are TRBV2 and TRBJ1-4, with 9 bases identical to TRBD1. CDR1 is SNHLY, CDR2 FYNNEI, per germline. V shed 7 bases and J 2 bases; nucleotides not matched to a gene: 2. The CDR3 length is 14 residues. The CDR3, as DNA: TGTGCCAGCAATACAGGGGGCACTAATGAAAAACTGTTTTTT. Protein product: CASNTGGTNEKLFF. Full variable domain (outside the CDR3, taken from reference TRBV2 and TRBJ1-4): EPEVTQTPSHQVTQMGQEVILRCVPISNHLYFYWYRQILGQKVEFLVSFYNNEISEKSEIFDDQFSVERPDGSNFTLKIRSTKLEDSAMYFCASNTGGTNEKLFFGSGTQLSVL.

V usage is TRBV7-3 and J usage is TRBJ2-2, with unresolved D. Looked up from germline, CDR1 is SGHTA and CDR2 is FQGTGA. The CDR3 loop spans 15 amino acids. Between the trimmed V and J ends, which lost 3 bases and 0 bases, there was a span of 8 bases. CDR3 nucleotide sequence: TGTGCCAGCAGCTTCCGGACGGCGAACACCGGGGAGCTGTTTTTT. Translated, it gives CASSFRTANTGELFF.

The gene calls are TRBV6-6 and TRBJ1-1; D gene uncertain. The CDR3 consists of 12 residues. Germline V CDR1 and CDR2: MNHNY, SVGAGI (reference sequence). V dropped 8 bases and J dropped 0 bases, with 7 bases sitting between them. The CDR3 nucleotides are TGTGCCAGCCAAGGGATGAACACTGAAGCTTTCTTT. It encodes CASQGMNTEAFF.

This chain connects TRBV19 to TRBJ2-2; D is uncertain. This CDR3 region has 14 residues. V was clipped by 3 bases and J by 2 bases, with 7 bases between them. Germline V gene data show CDR1 as LNHDA and CDR2 as SQIVND (reference sequence). Written as DNA, the CDR3 is TGTGCCAGTAGTATTTATAGCAACACCGGGGAGCTGTTTTTT. This sequence encodes CASSIYSNTGELFF.

The rearrangement uses TRBV6-1 and TRBJ2-7; 7 nucleotides match TRBD1. Germline values: CDR1 MNHNS, CDR2 SASEGT. Trimming took 4 bases from V and 3 from J; bases not matched to a gene: 9. The CDR3 has 15 residues. The CDR3 DNA follows: TGTGCCAGCAGTGGGGTGAGACAGGGTGTCTACGAGCAGTACTTC. It specifies CASSGVRQGVYEQYF.

The chain has TRBV5-4 and TRBJ1-5; 7 nucleotides agree with TRBD1. Losses at the gene ends were 0 bases for V and 4 bases for J; bases not matched to a gene: 7. Germline CDR1 and CDR2: SGHNT and YYREEE (reference sequence). The CDR3 consists of 16 residues. The CDR3 loop reads CASSLGGAGGNQPQHF. In DNA form, the CDR3 reads TGTGCCAGCAGCTTGGGTGGGGCAGGGGGGAATCAGCCCCAGCATTTT.

This chain links TRBV15 with TRBJ2-5; D is uncertain. V lost 0 bases and J 5 bases, leaving 7 bases between the germline ends. CDR1 LNHNV and CDR2 YYDKDF come from the germline V gene (reference sequence). The CDR3 runs 13 residues. The CDR3 here is CATSRDILETQYF. The CDR3 bases are TGTGCCACCAGCAGAGATATTCTTGAGACCCAGTACTTC.

This rearrangement joins TRBV11-2 to TRBJ1-2; no reliable D call. This CDR3 is built from 16 residues. V lost 5 bases, J lost 0 bases, and 16 bases lay in between. Germline assignment: CDR1 SGHAT and CDR2 FQNNGV. The CDR3 protein is CASSPLEGTTNYGYTF. CDR3 DNA: TGTGCCAGCAGCCCTCTAGAGGGTACGACTAACTATGGCTACACCTTC.

The rearrangement uses TRBV5-6 and TRBJ2-7; TRBD1 matches 7 bases. V shed 3 bases, J shed 4 bases, and the junction held 4 bases outside the gene matches. This CDR3 comprises 13 residues. The germline gives CDR1 SGHDT, CDR2 YYEEEE. The CDR3 region is CASSYDRDYEQYF. DNA of the CDR3: TGTGCCAGCAGCTACGACAGGGATTACGAGCAGTACTTC.

The gene calls are TRBV11-2 and TRBJ1-1, with unresolved D. This CDR3 comprises 12 residues. Trimming stripped 5 bases from V and 6 bases from J, with 10 bases between. Germline values: CDR1 SGHAT, CDR2 FQNNGV. CDR3 amino acids: CASSGRGPEAFF. CDR3 nucleotide sequence: TGTGCCAGCAGCGGCCGTGGTCCTGAAGCTTTCTTT.

The chain joins TRBV30 to TRBJ1-5; 7 nucleotides agree with TRBD1. The CDR3 length is 12 residues. Germline V CDR1 and CDR2: GTSNPN, SVGIG (reference sequence). The V and J ends lost 5 bases and 2 bases, in that order; junction bases with no gene match: 0. DNA for the CDR3: TGTGCCTGGGGGACAGGCAATCAGCCCCAGCATTTT. It is translated as CAWGTGNQPQHF.

This clone was observed a single time. CDR3 loop: CASSPAGTSLEQYF. The CDR3 DNA reads as TGTGCCAGCAGCCCCGCCGGGACTAGTCTCGAGCAGTACTTC. The chain employs TRBV7-3 and TRBJ2-7; TRBD2 matches 8 bases. Trimming removed 5 bases from V and 6 bases from J; junction bases left unmatched: 9. The length of the CDR3 is 14 residues. CDR1 is SGHTA, CDR2 FQGTGA, per germline.

The chain recombines TRBV28 with TRBJ1-1; possible D gene TRBD1, 5 bases. V lost 6 bases to trimming and J lost 10 bases, with 18 bases between them. Looked up from germline, CDR1 is MDHEN and CDR2 is SYDVKM. The CDR3 runs to 13 residues. This CDR3 reads CASRNPVVGGAFF. The CDR3 nucleotides are TGTGCCAGCAGAAACCCGGTCGTCGGGGGAGCTTTCTTT.

The chain has TRBV14 and TRBJ1-5, with TRBD1 matching 7 bases. After removal of 1 base from V and 7 bases from J, the junction contained 1 base not matched to a gene. This CDR3 contains 13 residues. Germline V gene lookup returns CDR1 SGHDN and CDR2 FVKESK. For the CDR3, the DNA is TGTGCCAGCAGCCAAGCAGGGGGACAGCCCCAGCATTTT. It is translated as CASSQAGGQPQHF.

The chain employs TRBV28 and TRBJ2-3; 8 bases map to TRBD2. The CDR3 is 13 residues long. Trimming at V came to 8 bases and at J to 2 bases, leaving 3 bases not matched to a gene. The V gene's germline CDR1 is MDHEN and CDR2 SYDVKM. The CDR3 nucleotides read TGTGCCAGCCTTAGCGGGGACACAGATACGCAGTATTTT. This gives the protein CASLSGDTDTQYF.

The genes are TRBV11-2 and TRBJ2-2, with 11 bases fitting TRBD2. CDR3 length: 17 amino acids. The trim removed 1 base at V and 6 bases at J, leaving 7 bases unmatched. From germline, CDR1 is SGHAT and CDR2 FQNNGV. In DNA form, the CDR3 reads TGTGCCAGCAGCTTAGGACTAGCGGGGCCCCGGGCCGGGGAGCTGTTTTTT. Translated, it gives CASSLGLAGPRAGELFF.

The CDR3 loop is CASSTSGTPGELFF. CDR3 DNA: TGCGCCAGCAGCACGTCGGGGACCCCCGGGGAGCTGTTTTTT. The chain couples TRBV5-1 to TRBJ2-2; D could derive from TRBD1 or TRBD2 (5 bases each). Trimming took off 4 bases at V and 6 bases at J, with 13 bases between the two ends. Germline V CDR1 and CDR2: SGHRS, YFSETQ. This CDR3 spans 14 amino acids.

The chain uses TRBV10-2 and TRBJ2-7; no clear D gene. Deletions cut 6 bases from V and 5 bases from J, with 20 bases between. The CDR3 loop spans 15 amino acids. Germline CDR1 and CDR2: WSHSY and SAAADI. Here the CDR3 DNA reads TGCGCCAGCAGGGAAGTACCTTGGGGTATCGACGAGCAGTACTTC. The encoded protein is CASREVPWGIDEQYF.

V usage is TRBV6-5 and J usage is TRBJ2-2, with D unresolved. CDR1 MNHEY and CDR2 SVGAGI come from the germline V gene. Trimming shortened V by 6 bases and J by 8 bases, and 4 bases separated the two germline ends. The CDR3 extends over 10 amino acids. The CDR3 here is CASSRGELFF. Written as DNA, the CDR3 is TGTGCCAGCAGCCGAGGGGAGCTGTTTTTT.